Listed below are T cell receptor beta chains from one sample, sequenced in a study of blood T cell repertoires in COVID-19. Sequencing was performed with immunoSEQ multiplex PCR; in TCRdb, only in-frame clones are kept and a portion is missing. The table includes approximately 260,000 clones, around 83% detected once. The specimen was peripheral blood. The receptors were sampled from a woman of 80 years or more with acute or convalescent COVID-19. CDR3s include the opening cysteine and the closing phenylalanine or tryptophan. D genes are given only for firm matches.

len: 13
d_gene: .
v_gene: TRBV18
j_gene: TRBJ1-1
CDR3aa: CASSLDRNTEAFF

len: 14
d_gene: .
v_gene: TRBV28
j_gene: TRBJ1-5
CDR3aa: CASNKQGPNQPQHF

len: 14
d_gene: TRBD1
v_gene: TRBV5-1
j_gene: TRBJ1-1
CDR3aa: CASSLEGRGTEAFF

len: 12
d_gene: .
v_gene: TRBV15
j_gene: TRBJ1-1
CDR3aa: CATSPLNTEAFF

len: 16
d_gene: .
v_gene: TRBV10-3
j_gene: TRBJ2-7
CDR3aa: CAISESRQVKSYEQYF

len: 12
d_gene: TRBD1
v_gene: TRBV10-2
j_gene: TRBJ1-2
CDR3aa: CASWDRAYGYTF

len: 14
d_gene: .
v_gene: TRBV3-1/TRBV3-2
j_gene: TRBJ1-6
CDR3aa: CASSPAVSNSPLHF

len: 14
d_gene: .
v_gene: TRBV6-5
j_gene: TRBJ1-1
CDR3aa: CASSYQAAGTEAFF

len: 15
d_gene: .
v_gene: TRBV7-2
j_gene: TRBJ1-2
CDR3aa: CASSLNDKANYGYTF

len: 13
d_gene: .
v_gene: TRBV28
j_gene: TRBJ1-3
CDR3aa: CASSDRPGNTIYF

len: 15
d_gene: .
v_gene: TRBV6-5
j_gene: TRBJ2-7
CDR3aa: CASSYSIGPSYEQYF

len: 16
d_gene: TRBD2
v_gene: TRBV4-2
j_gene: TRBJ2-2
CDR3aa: CATGKSLAANTGELFF

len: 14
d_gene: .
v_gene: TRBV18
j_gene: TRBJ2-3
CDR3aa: CASSPSTHTDTQYF

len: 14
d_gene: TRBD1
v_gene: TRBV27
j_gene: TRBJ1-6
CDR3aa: CASRDRDSRSPLHF

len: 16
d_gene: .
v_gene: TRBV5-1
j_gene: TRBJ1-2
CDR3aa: CASSLDPGTTNYGYTF

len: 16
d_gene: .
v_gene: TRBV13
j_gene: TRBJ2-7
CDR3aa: CASSLAGGALLDEQYF

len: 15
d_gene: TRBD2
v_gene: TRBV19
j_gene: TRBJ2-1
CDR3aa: CASRTSGGSPGEQFF

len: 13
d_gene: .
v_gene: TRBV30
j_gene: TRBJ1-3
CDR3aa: CAWRMSSGNTIYF

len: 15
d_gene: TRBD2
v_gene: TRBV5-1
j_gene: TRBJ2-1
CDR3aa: CASSLPGTSVNEQFF

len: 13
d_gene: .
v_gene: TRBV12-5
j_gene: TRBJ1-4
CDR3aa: CASGLSGTEKLFF

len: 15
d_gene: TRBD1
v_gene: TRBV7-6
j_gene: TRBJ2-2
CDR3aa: CASSRTGTNTGELFF

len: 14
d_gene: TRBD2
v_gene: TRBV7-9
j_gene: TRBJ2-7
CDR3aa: CASSQGLAGDNAYF

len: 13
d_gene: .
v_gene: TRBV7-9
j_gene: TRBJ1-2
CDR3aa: CASNSAGYYGYTF

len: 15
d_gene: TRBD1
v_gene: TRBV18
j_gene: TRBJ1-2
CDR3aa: CASSRGQGKNYGYTF

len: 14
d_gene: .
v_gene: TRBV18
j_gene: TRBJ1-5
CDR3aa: CASSGADSNQPQHF

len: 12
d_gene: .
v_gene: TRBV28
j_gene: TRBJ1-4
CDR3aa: CASNGSDEKLFF

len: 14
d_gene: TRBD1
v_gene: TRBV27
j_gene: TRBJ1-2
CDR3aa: CASSLAGGDYGYTF

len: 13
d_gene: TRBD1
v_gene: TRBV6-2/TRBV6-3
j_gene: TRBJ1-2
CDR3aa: CASSRDSSRGYTF

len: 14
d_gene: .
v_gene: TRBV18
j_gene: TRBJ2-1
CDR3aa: CASSPQGSYNEQFF

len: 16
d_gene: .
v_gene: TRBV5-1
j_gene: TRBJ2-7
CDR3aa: CASSLVFGQNSYEQYF

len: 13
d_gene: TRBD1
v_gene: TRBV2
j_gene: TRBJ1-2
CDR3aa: CASSADRRNGYTF

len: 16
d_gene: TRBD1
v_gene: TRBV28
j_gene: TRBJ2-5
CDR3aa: CASSTGDRGHGETQYF